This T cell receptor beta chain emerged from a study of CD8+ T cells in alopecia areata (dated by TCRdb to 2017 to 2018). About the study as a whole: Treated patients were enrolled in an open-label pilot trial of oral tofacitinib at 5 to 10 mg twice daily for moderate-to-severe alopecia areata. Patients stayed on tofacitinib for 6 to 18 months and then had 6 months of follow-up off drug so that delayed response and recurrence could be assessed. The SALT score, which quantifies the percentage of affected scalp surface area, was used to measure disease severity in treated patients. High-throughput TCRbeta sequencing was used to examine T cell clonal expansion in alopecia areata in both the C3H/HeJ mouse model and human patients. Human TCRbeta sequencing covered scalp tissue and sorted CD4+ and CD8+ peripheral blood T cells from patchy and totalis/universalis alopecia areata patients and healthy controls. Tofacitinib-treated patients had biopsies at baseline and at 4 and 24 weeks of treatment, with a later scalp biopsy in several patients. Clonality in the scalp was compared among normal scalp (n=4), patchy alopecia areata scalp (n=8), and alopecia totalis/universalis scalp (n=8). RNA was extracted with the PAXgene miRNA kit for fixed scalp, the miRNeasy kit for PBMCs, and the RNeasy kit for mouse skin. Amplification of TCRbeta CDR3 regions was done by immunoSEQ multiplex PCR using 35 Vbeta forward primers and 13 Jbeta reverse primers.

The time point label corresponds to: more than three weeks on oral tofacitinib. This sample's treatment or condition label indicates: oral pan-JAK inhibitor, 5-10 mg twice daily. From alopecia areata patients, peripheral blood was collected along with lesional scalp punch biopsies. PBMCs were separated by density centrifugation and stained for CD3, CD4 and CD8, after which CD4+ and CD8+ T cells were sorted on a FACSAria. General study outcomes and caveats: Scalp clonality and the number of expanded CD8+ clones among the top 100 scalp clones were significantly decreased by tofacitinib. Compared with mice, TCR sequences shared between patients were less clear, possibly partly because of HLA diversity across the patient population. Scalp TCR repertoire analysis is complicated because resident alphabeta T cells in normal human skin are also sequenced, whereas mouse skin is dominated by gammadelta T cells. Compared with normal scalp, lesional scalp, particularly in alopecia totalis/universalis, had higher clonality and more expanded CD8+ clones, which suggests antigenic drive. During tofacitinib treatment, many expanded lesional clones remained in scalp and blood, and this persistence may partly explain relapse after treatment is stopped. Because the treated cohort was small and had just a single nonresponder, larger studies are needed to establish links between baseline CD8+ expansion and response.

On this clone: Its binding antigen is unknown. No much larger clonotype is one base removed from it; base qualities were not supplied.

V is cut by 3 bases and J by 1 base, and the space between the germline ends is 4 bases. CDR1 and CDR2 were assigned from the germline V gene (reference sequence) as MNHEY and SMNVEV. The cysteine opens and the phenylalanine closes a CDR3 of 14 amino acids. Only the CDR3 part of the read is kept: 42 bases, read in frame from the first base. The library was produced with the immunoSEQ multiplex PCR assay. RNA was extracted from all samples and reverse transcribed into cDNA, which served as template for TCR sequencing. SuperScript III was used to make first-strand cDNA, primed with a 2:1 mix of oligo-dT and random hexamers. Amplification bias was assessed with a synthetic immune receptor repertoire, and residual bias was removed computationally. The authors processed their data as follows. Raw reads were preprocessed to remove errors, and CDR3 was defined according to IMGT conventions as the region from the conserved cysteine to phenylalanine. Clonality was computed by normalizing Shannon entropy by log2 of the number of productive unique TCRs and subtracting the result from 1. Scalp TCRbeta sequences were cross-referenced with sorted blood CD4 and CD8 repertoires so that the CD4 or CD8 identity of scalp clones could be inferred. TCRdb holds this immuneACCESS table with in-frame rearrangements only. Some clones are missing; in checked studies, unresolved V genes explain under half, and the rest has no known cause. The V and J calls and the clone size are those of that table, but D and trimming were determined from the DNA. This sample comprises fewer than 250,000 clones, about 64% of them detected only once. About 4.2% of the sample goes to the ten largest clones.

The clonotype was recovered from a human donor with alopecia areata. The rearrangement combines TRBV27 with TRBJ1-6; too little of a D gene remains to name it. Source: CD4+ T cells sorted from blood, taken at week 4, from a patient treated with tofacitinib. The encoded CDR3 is CASSLNSYNSPLHF. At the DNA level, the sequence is TGTGCCAGCAGTTTGAATTCCTATAATTCACCCCTCCACTTT.